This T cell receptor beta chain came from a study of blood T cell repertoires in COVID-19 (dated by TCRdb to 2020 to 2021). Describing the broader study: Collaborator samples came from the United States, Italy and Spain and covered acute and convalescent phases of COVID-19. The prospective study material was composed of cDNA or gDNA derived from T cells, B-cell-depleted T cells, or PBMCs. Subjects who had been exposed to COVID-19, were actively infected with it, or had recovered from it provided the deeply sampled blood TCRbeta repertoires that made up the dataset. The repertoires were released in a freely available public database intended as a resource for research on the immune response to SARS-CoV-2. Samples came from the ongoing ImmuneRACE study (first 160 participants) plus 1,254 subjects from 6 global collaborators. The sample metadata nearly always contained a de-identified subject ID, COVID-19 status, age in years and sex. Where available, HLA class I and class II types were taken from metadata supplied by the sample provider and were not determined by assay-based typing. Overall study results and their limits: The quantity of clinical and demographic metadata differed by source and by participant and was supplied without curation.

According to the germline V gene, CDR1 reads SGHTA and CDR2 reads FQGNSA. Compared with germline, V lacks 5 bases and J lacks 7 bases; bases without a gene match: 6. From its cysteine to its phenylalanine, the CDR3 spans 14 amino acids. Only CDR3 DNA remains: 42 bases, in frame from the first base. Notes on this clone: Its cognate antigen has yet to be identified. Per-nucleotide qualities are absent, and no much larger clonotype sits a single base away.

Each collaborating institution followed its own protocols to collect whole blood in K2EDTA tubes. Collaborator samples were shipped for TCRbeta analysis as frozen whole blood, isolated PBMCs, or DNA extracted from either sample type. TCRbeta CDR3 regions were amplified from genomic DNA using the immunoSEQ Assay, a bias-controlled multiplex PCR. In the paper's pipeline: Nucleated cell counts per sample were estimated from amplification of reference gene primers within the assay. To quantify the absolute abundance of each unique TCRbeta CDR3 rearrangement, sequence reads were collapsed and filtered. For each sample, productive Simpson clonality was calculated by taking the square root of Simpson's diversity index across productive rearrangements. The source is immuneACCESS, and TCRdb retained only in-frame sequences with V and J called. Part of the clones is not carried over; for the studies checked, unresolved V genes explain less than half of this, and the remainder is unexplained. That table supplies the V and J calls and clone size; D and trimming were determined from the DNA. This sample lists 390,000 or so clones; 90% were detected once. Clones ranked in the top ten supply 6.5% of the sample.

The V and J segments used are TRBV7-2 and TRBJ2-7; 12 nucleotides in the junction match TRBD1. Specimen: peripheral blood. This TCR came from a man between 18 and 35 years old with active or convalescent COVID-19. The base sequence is TGTGCCAGCAGCCGGGGACAGGGGGCGAGGGAGCAGTACTTC. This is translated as CASSRGQGAREQYF. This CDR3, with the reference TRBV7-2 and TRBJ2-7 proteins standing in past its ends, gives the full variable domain GAGVSQSPSNKVTEKGKDVELRCDPISGHTALYWYRQSLGQGLEFLIYFQGNSAPDKSGLPSDRFSAERTGGSVSTLTIQRTQQEDSAVYLCASSRGQGAREQYFGPGTRLTVT.